This TCR beta chain was sequenced during a study of cytomegalovirus exposure and HLA in healthy donors. Study-wide context: From 150 million to 200 million T cells, an earlier analysis saw approximately 110 million unique TCR beta sequences. Early released data had 65 million to 100 million unique TCRs, all coming from HLA-typed donors.

Primers included in the PCR were 60 Vbeta and 13 Jbeta primers. Sequenced by immunoSEQ multiplex PCR; TCRdb stores in-frame clones only, minus some. This sample has approximately 170,000 clones, with 73% found just once. Concerning this clone itself: What it binds is unknown.

Germline assignment: CDR1 MNHEY and CDR2 SVGAGI. The CDR3 runs to 13 residues. The germline V and J ends were trimmed by 5 bases and 7 bases, with 12 bases remaining between them. Findings of the study overall: Presence/absence analysis assumed near-uniform sequencing depth across donors.

The specimen was PBMCs. The chain has TRBV6-5 and TRBJ1-3, with D unclear. This TCR came from a woman aged 18-30 years in good health and CMV-seropositive. CDR3 sequence: CASSEPSLNTIYF. The DNA of the CDR3 is TGTGCCAGCAGTGAGCCCTCCCTGAACACCATATATTTT.